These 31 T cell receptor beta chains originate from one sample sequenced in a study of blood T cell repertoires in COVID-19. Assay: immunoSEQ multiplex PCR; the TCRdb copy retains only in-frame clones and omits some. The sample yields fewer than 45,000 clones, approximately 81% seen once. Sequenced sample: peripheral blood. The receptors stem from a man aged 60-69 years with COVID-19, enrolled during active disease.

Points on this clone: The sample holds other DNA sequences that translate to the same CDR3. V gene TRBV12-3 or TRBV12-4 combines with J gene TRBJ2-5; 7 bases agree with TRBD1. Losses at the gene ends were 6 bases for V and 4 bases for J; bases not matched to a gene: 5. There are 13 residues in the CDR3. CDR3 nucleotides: TGTGCCAGCAGCCAACAGGGGAGAGAGACCCAGTACTTC. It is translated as CASSQQGRETQYF.

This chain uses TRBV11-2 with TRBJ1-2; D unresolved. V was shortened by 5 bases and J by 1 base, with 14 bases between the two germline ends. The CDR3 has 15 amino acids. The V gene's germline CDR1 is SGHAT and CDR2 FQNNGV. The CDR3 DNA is TGTGCCAGCAGCCAGGAGGGTCTGTTTAACTATGGCTACACCTTC. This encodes CASSQEGLFNYGYTF.

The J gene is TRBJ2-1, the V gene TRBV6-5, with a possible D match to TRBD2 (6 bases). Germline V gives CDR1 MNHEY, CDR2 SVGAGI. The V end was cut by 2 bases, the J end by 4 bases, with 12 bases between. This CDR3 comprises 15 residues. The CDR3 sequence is CASSYRLAPYNEQFF. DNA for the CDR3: TGTGCCAGCAGTTACCGTCTAGCGCCTTACAATGAGCAGTTCTTC.

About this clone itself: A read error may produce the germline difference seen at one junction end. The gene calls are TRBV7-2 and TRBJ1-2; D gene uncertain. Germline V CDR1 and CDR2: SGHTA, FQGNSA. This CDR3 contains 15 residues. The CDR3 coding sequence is TGTGCCAGCAGCTTAGCCCGTAGCGCTGGCAGTTTTGTGGCCTTC. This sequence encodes CASSLARSAGSFVAF. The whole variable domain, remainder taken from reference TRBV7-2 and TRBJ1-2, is GAGVSQSPSNKVTEKGKDVELRCDPISGHTALYWYRQSLGQGLEFLIYFQGNSAPDKSGLPSDRFSAERTGGSVSTLTIQRTQQEDSAVYLCASSLARSAGSFVAFGSGTRLTVV.

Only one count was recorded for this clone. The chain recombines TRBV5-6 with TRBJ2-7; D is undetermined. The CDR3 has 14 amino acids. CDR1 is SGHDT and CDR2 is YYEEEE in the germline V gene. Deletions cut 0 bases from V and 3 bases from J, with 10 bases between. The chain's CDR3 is CASSLAGSRYEQYF. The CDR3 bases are TGTGCCAGCAGCTTGGCAGGCAGCCGCTACGAGCAGTACTTC.

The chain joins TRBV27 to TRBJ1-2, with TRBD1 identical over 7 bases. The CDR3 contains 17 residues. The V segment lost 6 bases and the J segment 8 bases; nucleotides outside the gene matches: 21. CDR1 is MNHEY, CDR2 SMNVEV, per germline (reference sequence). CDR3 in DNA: TGTGCCAGCAGCACCACCGACAGGGTTCGGGGTCCGGAGGGCTACACCTTC. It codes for CASSTTDRVRGPEGYTF.

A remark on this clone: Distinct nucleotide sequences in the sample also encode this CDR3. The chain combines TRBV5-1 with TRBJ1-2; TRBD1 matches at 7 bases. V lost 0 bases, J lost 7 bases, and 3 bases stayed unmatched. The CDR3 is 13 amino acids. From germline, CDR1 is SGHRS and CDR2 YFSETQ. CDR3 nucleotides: TGCGCCAGCAGCTTGGGACAGGGCTTTGGCTACACCTTC. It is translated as CASSLGQGFGYTF.

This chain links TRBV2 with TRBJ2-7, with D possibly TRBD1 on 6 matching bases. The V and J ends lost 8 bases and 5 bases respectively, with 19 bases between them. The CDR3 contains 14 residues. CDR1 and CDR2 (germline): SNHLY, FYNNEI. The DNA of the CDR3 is TGTGCCAGCTTCCGGGACATTTTAATGAACGAGCAGTACTTC. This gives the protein CASFRDILMNEQYF.

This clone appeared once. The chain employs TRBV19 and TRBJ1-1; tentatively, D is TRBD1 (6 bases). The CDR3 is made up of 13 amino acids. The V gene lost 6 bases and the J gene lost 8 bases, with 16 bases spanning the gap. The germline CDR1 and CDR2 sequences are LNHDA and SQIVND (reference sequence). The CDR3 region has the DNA TGTGCCAGTAGAGGGGGTTTCGGTGGGGAAGCTTTCTTT. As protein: CASRGGFGGEAFF.

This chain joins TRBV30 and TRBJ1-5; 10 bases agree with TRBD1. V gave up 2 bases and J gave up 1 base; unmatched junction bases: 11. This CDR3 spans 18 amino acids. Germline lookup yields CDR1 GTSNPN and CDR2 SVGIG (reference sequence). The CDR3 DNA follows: TGTGCCTGGAGTCTCCGACAGGGGGCTGGTGGGAGCAATCAGCCCCAGCATTTT. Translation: CAWSLRQGAGGSNQPQHF.

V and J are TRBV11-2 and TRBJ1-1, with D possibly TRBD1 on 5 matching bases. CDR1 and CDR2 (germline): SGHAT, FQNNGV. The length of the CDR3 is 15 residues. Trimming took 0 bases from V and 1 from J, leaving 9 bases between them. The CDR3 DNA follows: TGTGCCAGCAGCTTAGATCCCAGGGCGAACACTGAAGCTTTCTTT. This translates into CASSLDPRANTEAFF. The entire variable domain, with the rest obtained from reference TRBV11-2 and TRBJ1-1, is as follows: EAGVAQSPRYKIIEKRQSVAFWCNPISGHATLYWYQQILGQGPKLLIQFQNNGVVDDSQLPKDRFSAERLKGVDSTLKIQPAKLEDSAVYLCASSLDPRANTEAFFGQGTRLTVV.

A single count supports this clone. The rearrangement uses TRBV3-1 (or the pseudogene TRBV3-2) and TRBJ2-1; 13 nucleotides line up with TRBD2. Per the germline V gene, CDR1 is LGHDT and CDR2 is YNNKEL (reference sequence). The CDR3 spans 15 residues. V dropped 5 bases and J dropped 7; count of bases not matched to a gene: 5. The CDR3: CASSYRTSGGNEQFF. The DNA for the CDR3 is TGTGCCAGCAGCTACCGGACTAGCGGGGGTAATGAGCAGTTCTTC.

In DNA, the CDR3 is TGTGCCAGCAGCGTAGATGGGCAGGGGCAAGAGACCCAGTACTTC. Amino acids: CASSVDGQGQETQYF. The chain carries TRBV9 and TRBJ2-5; perhaps TRBD1 as D (6 bases). The CDR3 loop spans 15 amino acids. The germline CDR1 and CDR2 sequences are SGDLS and YYNGEE. Trimming took 0 bases from V and 2 from J, leaving 11 bases between them.

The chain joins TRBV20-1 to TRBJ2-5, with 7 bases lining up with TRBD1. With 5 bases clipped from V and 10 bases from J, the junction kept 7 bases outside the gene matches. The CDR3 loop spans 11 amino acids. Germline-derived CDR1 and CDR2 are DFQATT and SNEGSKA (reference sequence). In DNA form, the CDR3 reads TGCAGTGCTGTAGGGGGCAATAGCCAGTACTTC. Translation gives CSAVGGNSQYF.

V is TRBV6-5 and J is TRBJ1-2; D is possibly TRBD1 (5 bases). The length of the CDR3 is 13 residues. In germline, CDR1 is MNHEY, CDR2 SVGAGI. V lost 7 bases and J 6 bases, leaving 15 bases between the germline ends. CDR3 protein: CASKEGTSNGYTF. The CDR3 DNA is TGTGCCAGCAAAGAAGGGACTTCGAATGGCTACACCTTC.

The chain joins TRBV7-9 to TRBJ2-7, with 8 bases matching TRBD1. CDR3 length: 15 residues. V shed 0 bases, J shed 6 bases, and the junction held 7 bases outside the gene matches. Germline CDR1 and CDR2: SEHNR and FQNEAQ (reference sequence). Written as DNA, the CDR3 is TGTGCCAGCAGCTTAGCGCAGGACAGGGTTCCCGAGCAGTACTTC. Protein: CASSLAQDRVPEQYF. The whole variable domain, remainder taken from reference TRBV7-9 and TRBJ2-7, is DTGVSQNPRHKITKRGQNVTFRCDPISEHNRLYWYRQTLGQGPEFLTYFQNEAQLEKSRLLSDRFSAERPKGSFSTLEIQRTEQGDSAMYLCASSLAQDRVPEQYFGPGTRLTVT.

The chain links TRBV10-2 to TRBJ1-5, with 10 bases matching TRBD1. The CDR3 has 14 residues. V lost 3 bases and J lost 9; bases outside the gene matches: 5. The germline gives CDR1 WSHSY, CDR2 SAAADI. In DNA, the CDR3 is TGCGCCAGCAGTGAAGGACAGGGGGACGGGCCCCAGCATTTT. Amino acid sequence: CASSEGQGDGPQHF.

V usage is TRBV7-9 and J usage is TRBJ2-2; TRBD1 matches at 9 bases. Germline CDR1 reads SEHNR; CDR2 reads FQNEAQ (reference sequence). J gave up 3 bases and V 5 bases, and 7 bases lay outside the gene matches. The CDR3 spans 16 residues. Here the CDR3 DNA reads TGTGCCAGCAGCGCTAGGGGACAGGGCGACACCGGGGAGCTGTTTTTT. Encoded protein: CASSARGQGDTGELFF. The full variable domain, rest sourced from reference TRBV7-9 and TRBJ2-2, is DTGVSQNPRHKITKRGQNVTFRCDPISEHNRLYWYRQTLGQGPEFLTYFQNEAQLEKSRLLSDRFSAERPKGSFSTLEIQRTEQGDSAMYLCASSARGQGDTGELFFGEGSRLTVL.

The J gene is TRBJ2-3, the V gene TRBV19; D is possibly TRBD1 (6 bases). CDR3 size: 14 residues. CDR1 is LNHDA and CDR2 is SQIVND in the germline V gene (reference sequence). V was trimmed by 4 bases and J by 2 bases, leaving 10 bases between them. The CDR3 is CASSSTGNTDTQYF. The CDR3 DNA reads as TGTGCCAGTAGTAGTACAGGGAACACAGATACGCAGTATTTT.

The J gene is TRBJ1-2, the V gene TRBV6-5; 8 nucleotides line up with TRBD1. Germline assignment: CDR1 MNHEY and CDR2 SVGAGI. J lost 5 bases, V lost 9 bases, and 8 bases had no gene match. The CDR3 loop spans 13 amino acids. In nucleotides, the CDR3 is TGTGCCAGTTCCACGGACAGGGAATATGGCTACACCTTC. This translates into CASSTDREYGYTF.

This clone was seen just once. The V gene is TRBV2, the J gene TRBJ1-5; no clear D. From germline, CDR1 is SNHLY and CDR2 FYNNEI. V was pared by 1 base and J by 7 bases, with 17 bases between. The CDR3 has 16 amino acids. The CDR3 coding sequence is TGTGCCAGCAGTGAAGGGGCAGTTCTAGCAGTGCAGCCCCAGCATTTT. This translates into CASSEGAVLAVQPQHF.

This CDR3 is CASSSKGGVDSYGYTF. The DNA of the CDR3 is TGTGCCAGCAGCTCGAAAGGGGGCGTGGATAGCTATGGCTACACCTTC. The chain joins TRBV7-2 to TRBJ1-2; TRBD1 aligns across 7 bases. Per the germline V gene, CDR1 is SGHTA and CDR2 is FQGNSA. The V and J ends lost 4 bases and 4 bases, in that order; junction bases with no gene match: 12. The CDR3 sequence is 16 residues long. Full variable domain (rest looked up from reference TRBV7-2 and TRBJ1-2): GAGVSQSPSNKVTEKGKDVELRCDPISGHTALYWYRQSLGQGLEFLIYFQGNSAPDKSGLPSDRFSAERTGGSVSTLTIQRTQQEDSAVYLCASSSKGGVDSYGYTFGSGTRLTVV.

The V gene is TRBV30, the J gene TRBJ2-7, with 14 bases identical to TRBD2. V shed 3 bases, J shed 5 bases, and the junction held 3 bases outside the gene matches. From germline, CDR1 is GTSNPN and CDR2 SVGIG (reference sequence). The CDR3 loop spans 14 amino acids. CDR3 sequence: CAWRGLAGAHEQYF. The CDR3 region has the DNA TGTGCCTGGAGGGGACTAGCGGGAGCTCACGAGCAGTACTTC.

For the CDR3, the DNA is TGCGCCAGCAGCTTGTCACTACTGGAGACCCAGTACTTC. It yields the protein CASSLSLLETQYF. The chain is built from TRBV5-1 and TRBJ2-5; D ambiguous. The CDR3 covers 13 residues. Germline V CDR1 and CDR2: SGHRS, YFSETQ. Trimming pared 1 base from V and 5 bases from J, leaving 9 bases between. The full variable domain, with the rest looked up from reference TRBV5-1 and TRBJ2-5, is KAGVTQTPRYLIKTRGQQVTLSCSPISGHRSVSWYQQTPGQGLQFLFEYFSETQRNKGNFPGRFSGRQFSNSRSEMNVSTLELGDSALYLCASSLSLLETQYFGPGTRLLVL.

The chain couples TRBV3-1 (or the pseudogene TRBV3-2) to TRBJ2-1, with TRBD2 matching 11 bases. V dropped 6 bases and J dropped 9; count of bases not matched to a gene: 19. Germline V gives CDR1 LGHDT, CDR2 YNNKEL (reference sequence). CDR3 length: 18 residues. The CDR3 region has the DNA TGTGCCAGCAGGGGAGGACTGGGACTAGCGGCCTTTGGAGGTGAGCAGTTCTTC. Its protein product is CASRGGLGLAAFGGEQFF.

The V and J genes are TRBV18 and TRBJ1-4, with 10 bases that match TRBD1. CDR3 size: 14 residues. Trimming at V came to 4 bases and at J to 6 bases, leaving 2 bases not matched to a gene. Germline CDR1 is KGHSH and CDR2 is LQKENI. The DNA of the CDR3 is TGTGCCAGCTCACGGGACAGGGGTGATGAAAAACTGTTTTTT. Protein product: CASSRDRGDEKLFF.

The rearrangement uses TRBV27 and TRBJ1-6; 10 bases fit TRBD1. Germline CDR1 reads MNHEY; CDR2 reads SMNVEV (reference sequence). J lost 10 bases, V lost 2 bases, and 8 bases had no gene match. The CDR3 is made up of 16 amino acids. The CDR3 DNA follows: TGTGCCAGCAGTTTACGGAGGACAGGGGGAGGGTCACCCCTCCACTTT. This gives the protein CASSLRRTGGGSPLHF.

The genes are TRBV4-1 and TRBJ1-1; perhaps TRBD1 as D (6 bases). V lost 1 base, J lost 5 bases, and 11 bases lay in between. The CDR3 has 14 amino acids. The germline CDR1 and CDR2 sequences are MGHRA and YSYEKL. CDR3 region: CASSQVLGGTEAFF. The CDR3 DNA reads TGCGCCAGCAGCCAAGTCCTAGGGGGAACTGAAGCTTTCTTT.

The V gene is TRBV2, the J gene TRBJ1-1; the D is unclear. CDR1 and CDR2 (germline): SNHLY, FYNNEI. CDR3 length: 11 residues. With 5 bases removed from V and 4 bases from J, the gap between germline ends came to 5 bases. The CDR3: CASSSFTEAFF. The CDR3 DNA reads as TGTGCCAGCAGTTCCTTCACTGAAGCTTTCTTT.

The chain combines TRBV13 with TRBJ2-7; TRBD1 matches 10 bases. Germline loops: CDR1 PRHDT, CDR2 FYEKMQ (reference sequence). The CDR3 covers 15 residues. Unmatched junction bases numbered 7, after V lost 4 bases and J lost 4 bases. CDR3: CASSSRADRGYEQYF. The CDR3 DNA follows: TGTGCCAGCAGCTCCCGCGCGGACAGGGGGTACGAGCAGTACTTC.

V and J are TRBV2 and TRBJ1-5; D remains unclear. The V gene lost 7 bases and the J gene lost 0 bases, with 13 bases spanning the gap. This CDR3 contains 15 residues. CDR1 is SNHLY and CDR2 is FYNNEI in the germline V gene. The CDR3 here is CASIQQTNSNQPQHF. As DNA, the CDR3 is TGTGCCAGCATCCAACAGACGAATAGCAATCAGCCCCAGCATTTT. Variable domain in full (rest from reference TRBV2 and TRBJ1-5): EPEVTQTPSHQVTQMGQEVILRCVPISNHLYFYWYRQILGQKVEFLVSFYNNEISEKSEIFDDQFSVERPDGSNFTLKIRSTKLEDSAMYFCASIQQTNSNQPQHFGDGTRLSIL.